This T cell receptor beta chain was captured in a study of blood T cell repertoires in COVID-19 (dated by TCRdb to 2018 to 2020). Context from the whole study: The collaborator samples originated in the United States, Italy and Spain and spanned the acute and convalescent phases of COVID-19. The repertoires were released in a freely available public database intended as a resource for research on the immune response to SARS-CoV-2. Deeply sampled blood TCRbeta repertoires from subjects exposed to, actively infected with, or recovered from COVID-19 were included in the dataset. Where available, HLA class I and class II types were obtained from metadata supplied by the sample provider rather than from assay-based typing. The sample metadata nearly always contained a de-identified subject ID, COVID-19 status, age in years and sex. The prospective study material was composed of cDNA or gDNA derived from T cells, B-cell-depleted T cells, or PBMCs. The samples were drawn from the first 160 participants of the ongoing ImmuneRACE study and from some 1,300 subjects provided by 6 global collaborators.

TCRbeta CDR3 regions were amplified from genomic DNA by means of the immunoSEQ Assay, a bias-controlled multiplex PCR. On the authors' methods: The number of nucleated cells in each sample was estimated by amplification of reference gene primers within the assay. Sequence reads were collapsed and filtered to measure the absolute abundance of every unique TCRbeta CDR3 rearrangement. Productive Simpson clonality was computed per sample as the square root of Simpson's diversity index over productive rearrangements. The immuneACCESS repertoire file appears here via TCRdb, limited to in-frame rearrangements. These files lack a portion of the clones; in checked studies, under half of the deficit traces to unresolved V genes, and the cause of the others is not known. V and J calls and clone size follow that table, whereas D and trimming were derived from the DNA. For this sample there are approximately 480,000 clones; about 90% appear just once. Roughly 0.7% of the sample goes to the ten largest clones.

Comment on this clone: It has no known antigen specificity. Base qualities were left out, and no much larger clone turns up one base away.

Participants in the prospective study were aged 18 to 89 years, lived in under 30 United States geographic areas, and enrolled through a virtual design. In the prospective study, cohorts were assigned on the basis of participant-reported clinical history obtained from a screening survey and a study questionnaire. For ImmuneRACE Cohort 3, a participant was defined as recovered based on two consecutive negative NP/OP PCR tests, clearance by a healthcare professional, or resolution of symptoms. Mobile phlebotomists in the prospective study collected whole blood, serum and a nasopharyngeal or oropharyngeal swab from every participant. Additional blood draws and questionnaires over an approximately two-month period could optionally be provided by prospective study participants. Before DNA extraction, prospective study blood samples were shipped either frozen or at room temperature. The junction carries 11 bases between V and J, which are trimmed by 4 bases and 4 bases respectively. The CDR3 spans 14 residues, from the cysteine through the phenylalanine. The entry retains the CDR3 DNA only, 42 bases that are in frame from base 1. Per the germline V gene (reference sequence), LNHDA is the CDR1 and SQIVND is the CDR2.

The investigation overall reported the following: How much clinical and demographic metadata was included differed by source and by participant, and the metadata was provided uncurated.

The origin of this receptor is a woman between 18 and 29 years old who had recovered from COVID-19. This chain is built from TRBV19 and TRBJ1-5; the D gene is perhaps TRBD1, on 5 matching bases. Sequences were obtained from PBMCs or T cells enriched from blood (not recorded which). CDR3 region: CASSTGLGNQPQHF. The sequenced DNA is TGTGCCAGTAGTACAGGGTTAGGAAATCAGCCCCAGCATTTT.